The 21 T cell receptor beta chains in this list originate from one sample, sequenced in a study of blood T cell repertoires in COVID-19. Generated by immunoSEQ multiplex PCR, the TCRdb table keeps only in-frame clones and is missing some. This table holds more than 300,000 clones, around 87% found once. Sequenced material: peripheral blood. These receptors were obtained from a woman between 25 and 40 years old with COVID-19, enrolled during active disease.

This sequence joins TRBV2 and TRBJ2-7; weak D call: TRBD1 (5 bases). This CDR3 is 12 amino acids long. Germline-derived CDR1 and CDR2 are SNHLY and FYNNEI. The V gene lost 5 bases and the J gene lost 6 bases, with 11 bases spanning the gap. The CDR3 spells CASSNAGREQYF. CDR3 nucleotides: TGTGCCAGCAGTAACGCAGGGCGCGAGCAGTACTTC.

This clone has a single count. The V and J genes are TRBV9 and TRBJ2-3, with 7 nucleotides matching TRBD2. This CDR3 contains 16 residues. V shed 0 bases, J shed 4 bases, and the junction held 8 bases outside the gene matches. Germline V lookup: CDR1 SGDLS, CDR2 YYNGEE. The CDR3 nucleotides read TGTGCCAGCAGCGTAGAGGGAGCGGGAAGGGCAGATACGCAGTATTTT. Translating it yields CASSVEGAGRADTQYF. The whole variable domain, filled in from reference TRBV9 and TRBJ2-3, reads DSGVTQTPKHLITATGQRVTLRCSPRSGDLSVYWYQQSLDQGLQFLIQYYNGEERAKGNILERFSAQQFPDLHSELNLSSLELGDSALYFCASSVEGAGRADTQYFGPGTRLTVL.

The chain combines TRBV5-1 with TRBJ1-1; 11 positions match TRBD1. The J segment lost 3 bases and the V segment lost 3 bases, leaving 4 bases of the junction unmatched. CDR1 and CDR2 from the germline V gene are SGHRS and YFSETQ. The CDR3 length is 15 residues. The CDR3 is CASSSLGQGDTEAFF. CDR3 DNA: TGCGCCAGCAGCTCCCTGGGACAGGGGGACACTGAAGCTTTCTTT.

This clone was detected only once. The chain is built from TRBV7-2 and TRBJ1-5, with 8 bases aligning to TRBD1. Per the germline V gene, CDR1 is SGHTA and CDR2 is FQGNSA. The CDR3 extends over 17 amino acids. With 0 bases clipped from V and 3 bases from J, the junction kept 7 bases outside the gene matches. The CDR3 is CASSLARGTGLNQPQHF. CDR3 DNA sequence: TGTGCCAGCAGCTTAGCGCGAGGGACAGGTCTCAATCAGCCCCAGCATTTT.

The chain recombines TRBV5-5 with TRBJ1-5, with 7 bases that match TRBD1. This CDR3 contains 15 residues. V dropped 0 bases and J dropped 7; count of bases not matched to a gene: 7. CDR1 is SGHKS and CDR2 is YYEKEE in the germline V gene (reference sequence). This CDR3 is CASSLVTGTHQPQHF. The DNA of the CDR3 is TGTGCCAGCAGCTTGGTGACAGGGACCCACCAGCCCCAGCATTTT.

The genes are TRBV7-2 and TRBJ2-3; 8 bases fit TRBD1. With V trimmed by 6 bases and J by 5 bases, 4 bases remained unmatched. This CDR3 is 13 amino acids long. The germline CDR1 and CDR2 sequences are SGHTA and FQGNSA. This CDR3 is CASSHTGGDTQYF. CDR3 DNA: TGTGCCAGCAGTCACACAGGGGGAGATACGCAGTATTTT.

The rearrangement joins TRBV18 to TRBJ1-5, with 7 bases lining up with TRBD1. The trim removed 3 bases at V and 4 bases at J, leaving 6 bases unmatched. CDR1 KGHSH and CDR2 LQKENI come from the germline V gene. This CDR3 spans 15 amino acids. The CDR3 reads CASSPSGQRNQPQHF. The CDR3 DNA reads as TGTGCCAGCTCACCGTCGGGACAGCGTAATCAGCCCCAGCATTTT.

As concerns this clone: This sample also contains other DNA sequences that code for the same CDR3. The chain uses TRBV29-1 and TRBJ2-1; TRBD2 aligns across 11 bases. Germline CDR1 and CDR2: SQVTM and ANQGSEA. J gave up 7 bases and V 7 bases, and 3 bases lay outside the gene matches. This CDR3 spans 12 amino acids. The DNA for the CDR3 is TGCAGCGGTACTAGCGGGAGTAATGAGCAGTTCTTC. Protein: CSGTSGSNEQFF.

The chain recombines TRBV29-1 with TRBJ2-1; the match to TRBD1 covers 8 bases. Germline V gene sequence: CDR1 SQVTM, CDR2 ANQGSEA. The CDR3 is made up of 13 amino acids. The J segment lost 6 bases and the V segment lost 1 base, leaving 2 bases of the junction unmatched. The CDR3 DNA is TGCAGCGTTGAAGGTCAGGGGGCCAATGAGCAGTTCTTC. Its protein is CSVEGQGANEQFF.

The V call is TRBV10-1, the J call TRBJ2-2; D gene ambiguous. The V end was cut by 7 bases, the J end by 4 bases, with 7 bases between. The CDR3 spans 12 residues. Germline V lookup: CDR1 WNHNN, CDR2 SYGVQD (reference sequence). The CDR3 spells CASTNSTGELFF. CDR3 DNA: TGCGCCAGCACCAACTCCACCGGGGAGCTGTTTTTT.

The genes are TRBV30 and TRBJ2-5; TRBD1 aligns across 8 bases. The trim removed 5 bases at V and 4 bases at J, leaving 3 bases unmatched. CDR1 and CDR2 from the germline V gene are GTSNPN and SVGIG (reference sequence). The CDR3 runs to 12 residues. Here the CDR3 DNA reads TGTGCCTGGGACAGGGGAGGAGAGACCCAGTACTTC. Its translation: CAWDRGGETQYF.

This chain links TRBV2 with TRBJ2-2, with 8 bases aligning to TRBD1. With 5 bases clipped from V and 4 bases from J, the junction kept 3 bases outside the gene matches. Germline V gene lookup returns CDR1 SNHLY and CDR2 FYNNEI. The CDR3 runs 14 residues. In DNA form, the CDR3 reads TGTGCCAGCAGTTCGACAGGGGTCACCGGGGAGCTGTTTTTT. It yields the protein CASSSTGVTGELFF.

The V call is TRBV5-1, the J call TRBJ2-1; TRBD2 might be the D (6 bases). There are 16 residues in the CDR3. V was cut by 2 bases and J by 2 bases, with 14 bases left in between. CDR1 and CDR2 (germline): SGHRS, YFSETQ. CDR3 sequence: CASSFDGSIAYNEQFF. The DNA of the CDR3 is TGCGCCAGCAGCTTTGACGGGAGTATCGCCTACAATGAGCAGTTCTTC.

Comments on this clone: One junction end does not reproduce the germline sequence, and a read error may be involved. The chain uses TRBV2 and TRBJ2-7; 10 bases match TRBD1. The CDR3 runs to 15 residues. CDR1 is SNHLY, CDR2 FYNNEI, per germline. The CDR3 protein is CASRGQGKGTYQQYF. The CDR3 nucleotides read TGTGCCAGCAGGGGACAGGGGAAGGGAACCTACCAGCAGTACTTC.

The genes are TRBV11-3 and TRBJ2-3; TRBD2 might be the D (6 bases). The CDR3 has 15 amino acids. V lost 3 bases to trimming and J lost 1 base, with 11 bases between them. From germline, CDR1 is SGHNT and CDR2 YENEEA. The CDR3 bases are TGTGCCAGCAGCTTCGTCGGGAGCGGCACAGATACGCAGTATTTT. Amino acids: CASSFVGSGTDTQYF.

The rearrangement links TRBV28 to TRBJ1-3; D might be TRBD1 (5 bases). CDR1 and CDR2 from the germline V gene are MDHEN and SYDVKM. Trimming shortened V by 4 bases and J by 1 base, and 17 bases separated the two germline ends. This CDR3 contains 17 residues. The CDR3 region has the DNA TGTGCCAGCAGTTCAATAGCTACAGGATTATCTGGAAACACCATATATTTT. This codes for CASSSIATGLSGNTIYF.

A remark on this clone: The same CDR3 arises from other DNA sequences in this sample as well. The gene calls are TRBV19 and TRBJ1-1, with a tentative D call TRBD1 (5 bases). V lost 4 bases, J lost 1 base, and 7 bases lay in between. CDR1 and CDR2 (germline): LNHDA, SQIVND (reference sequence). This CDR3 has 13 residues. CDR3 coding DNA: TGTGCCAGTAGTACAGGACAGAACACTGAAGCTTTCTTT. Protein product: CASSTGQNTEAFF.

The genes are TRBV7-2 and TRBJ2-7, with 7 nucleotides matching TRBD1. The CDR3 extends over 14 amino acids. Per the germline V gene, CDR1 is SGHTA and CDR2 is FQGNSA. V shed 1 base, J shed 3 bases, and the junction held 3 bases outside the gene matches. CDR3 nucleotide sequence: TGTGCCAGCAGCTTAGTAAACAGGGGCTACGAGCAGTACTTC. Encoded protein: CASSLVNRGYEQYF. The full variable domain, completed using reference TRBV7-2 and TRBJ2-7, is GAGVSQSPSNKVTEKGKDVELRCDPISGHTALYWYRQSLGQGLEFLIYFQGNSAPDKSGLPSDRFSAERTGGSVSTLTIQRTQQEDSAVYLCASSLVNRGYEQYFGPGTRLTVT.

The V and J genes are TRBV27 and TRBJ2-7; possibly TRBD2 for D (6 bases). CDR1 is MNHEY and CDR2 is SMNVEV in the germline V gene (reference sequence). CDR3 length equals 14 residues. The ends were cut back, 6 bases at V and 0 bases at J, with 12 bases in the middle. The chain's CDR3 is CASSPYGSSYEQYF. The CDR3, as DNA: TGTGCCAGCAGCCCTTACGGGAGCTCCTACGAGCAGTACTTC.

The rearrangement links TRBV7-2 to TRBJ1-5, with D tentatively TRBD1 (5 bases). The ends were cut back, 4 bases at V and 7 bases at J, with 17 bases in the middle. The CDR3 sequence is 15 residues long. Germline CDR1 reads SGHTA; CDR2 reads FQGNSA. In DNA form, the CDR3 reads TGTGCCAGCAGCTCAGGGAGGGGTAGGGAACAGCCCCAGCATTTT. It encodes CASSSGRGREQPQHF.

J is TRBJ1-4 and V is TRBV4-1, with D uncertain. The length of the CDR3 is 16 residues. The germline V and J ends were trimmed by 0 bases and 0 bases, with 8 bases remaining between them. CDR1 is MGHRA and CDR2 is YSYEKL in the germline V gene. CDR3: CASSQDESSTNEKLFF. Here the CDR3 DNA reads TGCGCCAGCAGCCAAGACGAGAGTTCAACTAATGAAAAACTGTTTTTT.